Listed below are T cell receptor beta chains from one sample, sequenced in a study of shared clonotypes between healthy human individuals. TCRdb keeps only in-frame clones here, not all; method: immunoSEQ multiplex PCR. There are more than 450,000 clones in the sample; more than 65% occur only once, and approximately 12% lies in the top ten. The material sequenced was PBMCs. The origin of the receptors is a woman aged 40 to 55 in good health. Some clones in this sample may be carry-over from other donors' samples. Both conserved end residues are part of each CDR3. Fields, in order: CDR3 length, clone size, J gene, V gene, CDR3 protein. The listing skips clone size in some rows; elsewhere it reads once, few, many or a size class.

len: 15
abundance: few
j_gene: TRBJ2-1
v_gene: TRBV5-1
CDR3aa: CASYLGDRSYNEQFF

len: 15
abundance: .
j_gene: TRBJ2-1
v_gene: TRBV11-3
CDR3aa: CASSLGLAGNGEQFF

len: 11
abundance: .
j_gene: TRBJ2-7
v_gene: TRBV20-1
CDR3aa: CSARSPYEQYF

len: 15
abundance: .
j_gene: TRBJ1-2
v_gene: TRBV7-2
CDR3aa: CASSLDPGTGVGYTF

len: 13
abundance: .
j_gene: TRBJ2-3
v_gene: TRBV19
CDR3aa: CATTSGWGDTQYF

len: 14
abundance: once
j_gene: TRBJ2-7
v_gene: TRBV11-2
CDR3aa: CASSPAGTTYEQYF

len: 15
abundance: .
j_gene: TRBJ2-5
v_gene: TRBV11-3
CDR3aa: CASSTRLAGAETQYF

len: 14
abundance: .
j_gene: TRBJ2-7
v_gene: TRBV6-6
CDR3aa: CASSMGRVSYEQYF

len: 14
abundance: .
j_gene: TRBJ1-2
v_gene: TRBV28
CDR3aa: CASSLGEVLFGYTF

len: 16
abundance: .
j_gene: TRBJ2-1
v_gene: TRBV14
CDR3aa: CASSPYSGLTYNEQFF

len: 17
abundance: .
j_gene: TRBJ1-6
v_gene: TRBV10-2
CDR3aa: CASSESVIQGDHSPLHF

len: 18
abundance: .
j_gene: TRBJ2-1
v_gene: TRBV5-4
CDR3aa: CASSLGPLAGGGSNEQFF

len: 15
abundance: .
j_gene: TRBJ2-1
v_gene: TRBV29-1
CDR3aa: CSERNSGRAGNEQFF

len: 14
abundance: .
j_gene: TRBJ2-3
v_gene: TRBV6-4
CDR3aa: CASSDGSDTDTQYF

len: 13
abundance: .
j_gene: TRBJ2-2
v_gene: TRBV27
CDR3aa: CASSPRTGGELFF

len: 13
abundance: .
j_gene: TRBJ2-1
v_gene: TRBV7-3
CDR3aa: CASSSTKGQEQFF

len: 15
abundance: .
j_gene: TRBJ1-2
v_gene: TRBV7-2
CDR3aa: CASSPGTGGDYGYTF

len: 14
abundance: .
j_gene: TRBJ1-5
v_gene: TRBV30
CDR3aa: CAWRMTGSNQPQHF

len: 13
abundance: few
j_gene: TRBJ1-5
v_gene: TRBV7-9
CDR3aa: CASSRDSNQPQHF

len: 12
abundance: .
j_gene: TRBJ1-5
v_gene: TRBV19
CDR3aa: CASRGSNQPQHF

len: 14
abundance: .
j_gene: TRBJ2-7
v_gene: TRBV15
CDR3aa: CATSRGQGAYEQYF

len: 16
abundance: once
j_gene: TRBJ2-3
v_gene: TRBV5-1
CDR3aa: CASSLVGGEGTDTQYF

len: 17
abundance: many
j_gene: TRBJ2-7
v_gene: TRBV10-2
CDR3aa: CASSEALGWAGTYEQYF

len: 15
abundance: .
j_gene: TRBJ2-1
v_gene: TRBV11-2
CDR3aa: CASSSTSGRYNEQFF

len: 14
abundance: few
j_gene: TRBJ1-4
v_gene: TRBV7-6
CDR3aa: CASSVDRNNEKLFF

len: 16
abundance: .
j_gene: TRBJ1-5
v_gene: TRBV21-1
CDR3aa: CASSKLPRGGDQPQHF

len: 14
abundance: .
j_gene: TRBJ2-1
v_gene: TRBV11-3
CDR3aa: CASSLRGLDNEQFF

len: 16
abundance: .
j_gene: TRBJ2-7
v_gene: TRBV7-2
CDR3aa: CASSLTSGTSGYEQYF

len: 14
abundance: few
j_gene: TRBJ1-5
v_gene: TRBV2
CDR3aa: CASSPGQLNQPQHF

len: 16
abundance: .
j_gene: TRBJ2-1
v_gene: TRBV18
CDR3aa: CASSPPGGRGHNEQFF

len: 15
abundance: .
j_gene: TRBJ2-1
v_gene: TRBV9
CDR3aa: CASSPRDRTYNEQFF

len: 13
abundance: few
j_gene: TRBJ2-6
v_gene: TRBV29-1
CDR3aa: CSVYSSGANVLTF

len: 16
abundance: .
j_gene: TRBJ2-3
v_gene: TRBV4-3
CDR3aa: CASSQASSGALDTQYF

len: 14
abundance: .
j_gene: TRBJ2-1
v_gene: TRBV18
CDR3aa: CASSPGGSYNEQFF

len: 15
abundance: .
j_gene: TRBJ2-1
v_gene: TRBV28
CDR3aa: CASSSWTSGKNEQFF

len: 14
abundance: .
j_gene: TRBJ2-7
v_gene: TRBV21-1
CDR3aa: CASRGGGCAYEQYF

len: 16
abundance: few
j_gene: TRBJ2-4
v_gene: TRBV5-1
CDR3aa: CASSLELAGMKNIQYF

len: 14
abundance: .
j_gene: TRBJ2-7
v_gene: TRBV2
CDR3aa: CASKGTQSSYEQYF

len: 15
abundance: .
j_gene: TRBJ2-7
v_gene: TRBV28
CDR3aa: CASSGGGSNFYEQYF

len: 13
abundance: .
j_gene: TRBJ2-7
v_gene: TRBV14
CDR3aa: CASSQDRQDSQYF

len: 14
abundance: .
j_gene: TRBJ1-2
v_gene: TRBV5-1
CDR3aa: CASSLATGGSGYTF

len: 14
abundance: .
j_gene: TRBJ2-3
v_gene: TRBV6-6
CDR3aa: CASSYNRVSDTQYF

len: 15
abundance: .
j_gene: TRBJ2-1
v_gene: TRBV15
CDR3aa: CATSRDLAGDNEQFF

len: 13
abundance: .
j_gene: TRBJ2-7
v_gene: TRBV5-4
CDR3aa: CASSGGTIGEQYF

len: 14
abundance: .
j_gene: TRBJ2-7
v_gene: TRBV18
CDR3aa: CASSPAGKSYEQYF

len: 12
abundance: few
j_gene: TRBJ1-5
v_gene: TRBV19
CDR3aa: CASRTGNQPQHF

len: 16
abundance: .
j_gene: TRBJ1-1
v_gene: TRBV10-3
CDR3aa: CAISEGWGGKGTEAFF

len: 12
abundance: once
j_gene: TRBJ2-2
v_gene: TRBV2
CDR3aa: CASKQNTGELFF

len: 13
abundance: .
j_gene: TRBJ2-1
v_gene: TRBV11-3
CDR3aa: CASSLEGLSEQFF

len: 18
abundance: once
j_gene: TRBJ2-4
v_gene: TRBV7-9
CDR3aa: CASSLGVAGALAKNIQYF